This T cell receptor beta chain was captured by sequencing in a study of shared clonotypes between healthy human individuals. As concerns this clone: Its antigen remains unidentified.

V lost 1 base, J lost 2 bases, and 15 bases lay in between. Germline CDR1 reads SEHNR; CDR2 reads FQNEAQ (reference sequence). There are 16 residues in the CDR3. General observations from the study: Clonotype sharing among donors was expected to depend on sequencing depth. Few donors restricted represented genetic and exposure-history diversity. In general, naive subsets displayed greater estimated richness than memory subsets did. Generation of non-shared clonotypes was less probable than generation of clonotypes shared by all four donors.

Profiling relied on immunoSEQ multiplex PCR, and the TCRdb table lists in-frame clones only, not all of them. The data show roughly 660,000 clones, less than 95% seen once. This clonotype originated in a man younger than 35 in good health. Some clones in this sample may be carry-over from other donors' samples. The rearrangement joins TRBV7-9 to TRBJ2-7; a weak D match, TRBD1 (5 bases). The material sequenced was memory CD8+ T cells from PBMCs. The subset here: CD45RO+ cells pooled with CCR7-negative TemRA cells. The CDR3, as DNA: TGTGCCAGCAGCTTAGTTGTCGGCAGGGAAACCTACGAGCAGTACTTC. The encoded protein is CASSLVVGRETYEQYF.